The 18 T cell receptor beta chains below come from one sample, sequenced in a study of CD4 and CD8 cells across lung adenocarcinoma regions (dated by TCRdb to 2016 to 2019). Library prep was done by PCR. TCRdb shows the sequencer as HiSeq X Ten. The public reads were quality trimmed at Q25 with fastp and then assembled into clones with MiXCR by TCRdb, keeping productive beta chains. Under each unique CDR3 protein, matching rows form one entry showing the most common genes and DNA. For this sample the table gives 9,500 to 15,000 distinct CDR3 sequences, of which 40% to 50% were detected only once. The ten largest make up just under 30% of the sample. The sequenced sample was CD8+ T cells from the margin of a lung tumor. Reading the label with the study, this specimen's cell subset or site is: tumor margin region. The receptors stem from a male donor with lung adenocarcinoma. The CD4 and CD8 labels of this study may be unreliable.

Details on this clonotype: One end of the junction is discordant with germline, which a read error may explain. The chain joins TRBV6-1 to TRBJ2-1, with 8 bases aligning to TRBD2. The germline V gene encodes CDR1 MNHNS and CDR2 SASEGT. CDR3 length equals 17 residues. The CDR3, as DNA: TGTGCCAGCAGTGAAGGGCTCGGGAAACTAGCGGAAGAGACCCCGTACTTC. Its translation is CASSEGLGKLAEETPYF.

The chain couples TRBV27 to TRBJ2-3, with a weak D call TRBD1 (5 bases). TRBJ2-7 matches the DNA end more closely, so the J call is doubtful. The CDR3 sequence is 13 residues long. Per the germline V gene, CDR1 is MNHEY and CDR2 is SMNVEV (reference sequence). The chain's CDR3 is CARGLTATDTQYF. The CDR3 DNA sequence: TGTGCCAGGGGGCTGACAGCCACAGACACGCAGTACTTC.

For the CDR3, the DNA is TGTGCCAGTAGTTCCGACGGGCATACGCAGTATTTT. As protein: CASSSDGHTQYF. The chain combines TRBV19 with TRBJ2-3; D remains unclear. The germline V gene encodes CDR1 LNHDA and CDR2 SQIVND (reference sequence). This CDR3 has 12 amino acids. Deletions cut 5 bases from V and 7 bases from J, with 10 bases between.

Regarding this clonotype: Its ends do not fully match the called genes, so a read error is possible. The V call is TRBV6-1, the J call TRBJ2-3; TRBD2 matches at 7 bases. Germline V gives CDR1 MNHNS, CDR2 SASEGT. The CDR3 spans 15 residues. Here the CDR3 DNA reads TGTGCCAGCAAGAGGGAGGGTACCGACACAGATACCCAGTACTTT. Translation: CASKREGTDTDTQYF.

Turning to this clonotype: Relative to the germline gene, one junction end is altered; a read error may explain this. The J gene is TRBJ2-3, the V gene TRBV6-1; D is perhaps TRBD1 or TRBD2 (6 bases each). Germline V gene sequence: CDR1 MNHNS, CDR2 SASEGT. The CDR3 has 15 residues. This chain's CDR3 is CARSEGWGATDTQYF. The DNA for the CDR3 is TGTGCCCGCAGTGAAGGGTGGGGGGCCACAGACACGCAGTATTTT.

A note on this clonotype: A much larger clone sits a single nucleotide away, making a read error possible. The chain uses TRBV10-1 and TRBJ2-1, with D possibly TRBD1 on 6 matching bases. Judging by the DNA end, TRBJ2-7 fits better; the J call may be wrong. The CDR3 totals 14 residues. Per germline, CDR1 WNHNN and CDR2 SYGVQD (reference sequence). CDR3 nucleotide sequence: TGCGCCAGCAGTAGGACAGCACTAGGTGATGAGCAGTACTTC. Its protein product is CASSRTALGDEQYF.

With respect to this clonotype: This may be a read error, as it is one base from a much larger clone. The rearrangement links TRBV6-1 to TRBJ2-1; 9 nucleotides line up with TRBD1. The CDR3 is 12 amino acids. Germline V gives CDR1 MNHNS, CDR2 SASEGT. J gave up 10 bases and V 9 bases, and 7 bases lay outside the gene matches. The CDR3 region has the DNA TGTGCCAGTTGGGACAGGGTCTACGAGCAGTTCTTC. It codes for CASWDRVYEQFF.

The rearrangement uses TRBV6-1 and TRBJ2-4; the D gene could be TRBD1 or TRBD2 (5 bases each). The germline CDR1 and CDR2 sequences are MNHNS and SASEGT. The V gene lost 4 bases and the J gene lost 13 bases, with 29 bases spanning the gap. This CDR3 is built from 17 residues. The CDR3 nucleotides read TGTGCCAGCAGTGTAAATTCGGGGCTGAGTGTCAAAGACACGCAGTACTTC. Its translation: CASSVNSGLSVKDTQYF.

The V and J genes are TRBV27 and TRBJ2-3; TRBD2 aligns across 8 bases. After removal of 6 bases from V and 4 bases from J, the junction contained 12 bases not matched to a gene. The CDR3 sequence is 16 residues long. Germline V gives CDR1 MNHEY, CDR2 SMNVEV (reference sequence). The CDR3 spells CASRGRGAGGPDTQYF. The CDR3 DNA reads TGTGCCAGCAGGGGACGAGGGGCGGGAGGCCCAGATACGCAGTATTTT.

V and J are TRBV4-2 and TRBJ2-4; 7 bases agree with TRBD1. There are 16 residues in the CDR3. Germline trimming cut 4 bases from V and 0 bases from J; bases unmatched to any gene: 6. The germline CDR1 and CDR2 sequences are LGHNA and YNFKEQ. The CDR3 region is CASSPSGTVAKNIQYF. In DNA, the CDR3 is TGTGCCAGCAGCCCTTCGGGGACAGTAGCCAAAAACATTCAGTACTTC.

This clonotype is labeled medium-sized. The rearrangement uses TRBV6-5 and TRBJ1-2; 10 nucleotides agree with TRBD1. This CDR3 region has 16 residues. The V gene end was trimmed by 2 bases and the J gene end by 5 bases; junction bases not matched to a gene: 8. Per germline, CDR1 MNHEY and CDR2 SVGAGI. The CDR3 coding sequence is TGTGCCAGCAGTTACCACGCTCGGACAGGGGGTTATGGCTACACCTTC. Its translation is CASSYHARTGGYGYTF.

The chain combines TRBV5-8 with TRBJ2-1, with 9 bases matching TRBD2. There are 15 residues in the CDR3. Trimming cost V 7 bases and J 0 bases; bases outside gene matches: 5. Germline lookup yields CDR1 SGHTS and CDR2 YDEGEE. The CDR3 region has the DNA TGTGCCAGCCTAGCGGGGAGGAGCTCCTACAATGAGCAGTTCTTC. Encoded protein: CASLAGRSSYNEQFF. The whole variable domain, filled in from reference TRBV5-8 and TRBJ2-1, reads EAGVTQSPTHLIKTRGQQATLRCSPISGHTSVYWYQQALGLGLQFLLWYDEGEERNRGNFPPRFSGRQFPNYSSELNVNALELEDSALYLCASLAGRSSYNEQFFGPGTRLTVL.

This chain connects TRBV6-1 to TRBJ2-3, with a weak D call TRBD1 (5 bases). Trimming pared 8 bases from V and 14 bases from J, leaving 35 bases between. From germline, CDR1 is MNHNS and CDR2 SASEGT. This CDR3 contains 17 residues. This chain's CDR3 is CASGKQTGYPNTGALYF. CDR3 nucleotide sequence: TGTGCCAGCGGAAAGCAAACAGGTTACCCGAACACCGGTGCGCTGTATTTT.

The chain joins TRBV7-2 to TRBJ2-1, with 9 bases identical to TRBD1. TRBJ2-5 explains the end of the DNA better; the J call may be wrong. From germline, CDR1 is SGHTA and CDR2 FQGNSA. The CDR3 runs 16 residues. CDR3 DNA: TGTGCCAGCAGCCCACAGACAGGGGGGGGGGGGGAGACCCAGTACTTC. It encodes CASSPQTGGGGETQYF.

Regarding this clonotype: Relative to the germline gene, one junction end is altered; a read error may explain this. CDR3 residues: CAALRAGSNNAQYF. In DNA, the CDR3 is TGTGCCGCCCTCCGGGCAGGGAGCAACAATGCGCAGTATTTC. V usage is TRBV10-3 and J usage is TRBJ2-3; D possibly uses TRBD1 or TRBD2 (5 bases each). The CDR3 extends over 14 amino acids. From germline, CDR1 is ENHRY and CDR2 SYGVKD.

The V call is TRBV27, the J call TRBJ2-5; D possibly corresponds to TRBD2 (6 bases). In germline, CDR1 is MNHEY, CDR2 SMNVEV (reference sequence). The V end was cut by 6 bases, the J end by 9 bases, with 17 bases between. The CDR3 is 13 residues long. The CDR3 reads CASRGRCPDAQYF. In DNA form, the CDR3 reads TGTGCCAGCAGGGGGAGGTGTCCGGACGCCCAGTACTTC.

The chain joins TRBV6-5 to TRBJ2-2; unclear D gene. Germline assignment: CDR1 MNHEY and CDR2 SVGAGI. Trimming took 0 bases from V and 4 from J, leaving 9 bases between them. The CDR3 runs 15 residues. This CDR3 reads CASSYSFMGTGELFF. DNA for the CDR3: TGTGCCAGCAGTTACTCGTTCATGGGCACCGGGGAGCTGTTTTTT.

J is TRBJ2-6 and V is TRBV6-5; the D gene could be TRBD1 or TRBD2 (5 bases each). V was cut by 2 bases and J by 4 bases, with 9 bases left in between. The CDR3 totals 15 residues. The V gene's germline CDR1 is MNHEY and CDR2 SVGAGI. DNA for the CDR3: TGTGCCAGCAGTTACCGAGGGGTCGGGGCCAACGTCCTGACTTTC. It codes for CASSYRGVGANVLTF.